This T cell receptor (beta chain) is drawn from a study of T cells after yellow fever vaccination (dated by TCRdb to the late 2010s). For context, the study as a whole: The SMART-Seq v4 Ultra Low Input RNA kit was used to prepare libraries from fractions with low cell numbers. Two healthy male donors, one aged 18 to 30 and one aged 30 to 39 years, were included in the cohort. Bulk TCR alpha and beta repertoires were sequenced longitudinally to track T-cell clones before and after primary and booster YFV17D yellow fever vaccination. Blood was collected at multiple timepoints before and after primary and secondary immunization, and bulk PBMC replicates and cell subsets were isolated. Study-level results and caveats: A small fraction of clonotypes showed up in both the CD4 and CD8 compartments, probably as a result of convergent recombination. Because abundant contaminating clonotypes from the bulk population could be contained in FACS-sorted repertoires, computational filtering was required. Because only a couple of donors were included in the study, the extent to which the findings can be generalized is limited. The secondary T-cell response was weaker than the primary response but faster, peaking on day 5 instead of day 15. Most clones expanded after primary vaccination (approximately 96% of CD4 and around nine tenths of CD8) were re-detected after the booster, suggesting that broad memory maintenance occurred.

The data were produced on an Illumina NovaSeq 6000. Synthesis of TCR cDNA relied on 5'RACE template switching, a step that introduced a universal primer site along with unique molecular identifiers. cDNA synthesis was primed from both the TCR alpha and TCR beta constant segments. Library amplification used two PCR steps, and the second PCR step added sample barcodes and sequencing adapters. Libraries were sequenced on Illumina HiSeq 2500 (2x100 bp) or NovaSeq (2x150 bp). Processing in the source paper ran as follows. Reads were demultiplexed and collapsed into UMI consensus sequences with MIGEC, and V(D)J alignment was performed with MiXCR. Vaccine-responding clonotypes were identified with edgeR using replicate PBMC samples, with FDR below 0.01 and a log2 fold change above 5 up to day 15 being required. Bulk clonotypes were assigned CD4 or CD8 identity according to which sequenced CD4 or CD8 repertoire held them at higher abundance. The public reads were reanalyzed by TCRdb: fastp trimming at Q25, MiXCR alignment, in-frame beta chains only. Rows with a matching CDR3 protein are joined into one entry that keeps the most common DNA and genes. None of the V and J calls come from the authors' own analysis; TCRdb made them. The sample table shows approximately 330,000 distinct CDR3 sequences, and roughly 4% are seen once. In total, the top ten clones hold approximately 25% of the sample.

Taken from the germline V gene, the CDR1 and CDR2 loops are KGHSH and LQKENI. V and J are truncated by 0 bases and 7 bases respectively, leaving an intervening sequence of 12 bases. The CDR3 spans 14 residues, from the cysteine through the phenylalanine. The DNA shown is the 42-base CDR3, in frame from base 1. The sample holds many counts of this clonotype. What this receptor recognizes is not known. No per-base quality is available; no much larger clone lies one base away. The treatment or condition label on this specimen signifies: live attenuated yellow fever vaccine strain. Two biological replicates of bulk PBMCs were collected at each blood-draw timepoint. PBMCs were isolated from peripheral blood using a standard Ficoll-Paque protocol. TriZol was used to extract RNA from bulk PBMCs, from CD4 and CD8 fractions, and from dextramer-positive and dextramer-negative fractions.

This TCR was recovered from a man younger than 30 who received the YFV17D yellow fever vaccine. This receptor chain uses TRBV18 and TRBJ1-2; the D gene is perhaps TRBD1, from 6 matching bases. Source: PBMCs, taken 5 days after the yellow fever booster vaccination. The encoded CDR3 is CASSPPAQGSGYTF. Here is the DNA: TGTGCCAGCTCACCACCGGCTCAGGGGTCTGGCTACACCTTC.